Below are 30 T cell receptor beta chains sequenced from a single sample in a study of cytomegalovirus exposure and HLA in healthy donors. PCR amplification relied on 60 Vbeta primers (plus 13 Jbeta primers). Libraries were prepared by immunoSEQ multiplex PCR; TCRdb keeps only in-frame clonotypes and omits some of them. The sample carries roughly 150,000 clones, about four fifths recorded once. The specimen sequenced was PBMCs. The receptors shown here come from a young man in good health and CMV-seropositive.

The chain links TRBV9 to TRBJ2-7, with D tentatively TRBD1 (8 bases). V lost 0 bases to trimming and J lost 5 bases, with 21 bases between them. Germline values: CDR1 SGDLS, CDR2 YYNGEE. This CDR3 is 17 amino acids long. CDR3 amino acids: CASSVAGGSGGLHEQYF. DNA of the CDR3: TGTGCCAGCAGCGTAGCCGGGGGGTCAGGGGGCCTTCACGAGCAGTACTTC.

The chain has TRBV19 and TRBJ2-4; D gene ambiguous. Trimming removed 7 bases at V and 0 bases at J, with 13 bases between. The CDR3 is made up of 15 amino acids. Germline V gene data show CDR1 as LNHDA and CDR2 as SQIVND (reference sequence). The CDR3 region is CASNDNSGAKNIQYF. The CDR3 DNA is TGTGCCAGTAACGATAATTCCGGAGCCAAAAACATTCAGTACTTC.

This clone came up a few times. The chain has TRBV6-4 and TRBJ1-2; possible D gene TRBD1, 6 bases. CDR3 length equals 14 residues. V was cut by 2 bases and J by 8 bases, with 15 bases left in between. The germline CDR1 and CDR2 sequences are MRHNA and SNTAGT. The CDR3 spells CASSDPGRQEGYTF. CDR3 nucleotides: TGTGCCAGCAGTGACCCCGGCCGACAGGAGGGCTACACCTTC.

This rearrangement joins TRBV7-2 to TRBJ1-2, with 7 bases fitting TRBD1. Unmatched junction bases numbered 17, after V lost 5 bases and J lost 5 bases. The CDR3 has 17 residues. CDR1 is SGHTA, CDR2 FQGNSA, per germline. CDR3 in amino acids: CASSPRHRGTGEYGYTF. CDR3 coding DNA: TGTGCCAGCAGCCCGAGGCACAGGGGAACAGGGGAGTATGGCTACACCTTC.

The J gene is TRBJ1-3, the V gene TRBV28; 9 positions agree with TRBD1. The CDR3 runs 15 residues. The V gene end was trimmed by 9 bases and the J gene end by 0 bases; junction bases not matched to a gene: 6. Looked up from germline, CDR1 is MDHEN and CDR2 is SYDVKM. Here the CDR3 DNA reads TGTGCCAGTGGGACAGGGTCCAACTCTGGAAACACCATATATTTT. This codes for CASGTGSNSGNTIYF. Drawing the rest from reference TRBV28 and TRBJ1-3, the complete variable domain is DVKVTQSSRYLVKRTGEKVFLECVQDMDHENMFWYRQDPGLGLRLIYFSYDVKMKEKGDIPEGYSVSREKKERFSLILESASTNQTSMYLCASGTGSNSGNTIYFGEGSWLTVV.

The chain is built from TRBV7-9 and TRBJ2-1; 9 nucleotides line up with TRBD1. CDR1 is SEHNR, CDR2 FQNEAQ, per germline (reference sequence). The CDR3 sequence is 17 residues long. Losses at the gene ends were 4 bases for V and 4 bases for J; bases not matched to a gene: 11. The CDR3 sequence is CASSYPTGGERYNEQFF. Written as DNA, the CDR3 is TGTGCCAGCAGCTACCCAACAGGGGGCGAAAGGTACAATGAGCAGTTCTTC.

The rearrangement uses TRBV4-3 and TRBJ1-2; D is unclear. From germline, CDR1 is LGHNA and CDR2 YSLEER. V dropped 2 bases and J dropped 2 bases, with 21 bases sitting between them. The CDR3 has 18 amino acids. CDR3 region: CASSQRDWRDAGNYGYTF. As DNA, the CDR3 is TGCGCCAGCAGCCAACGCGACTGGAGGGATGCAGGAAACTATGGCTACACCTTC.

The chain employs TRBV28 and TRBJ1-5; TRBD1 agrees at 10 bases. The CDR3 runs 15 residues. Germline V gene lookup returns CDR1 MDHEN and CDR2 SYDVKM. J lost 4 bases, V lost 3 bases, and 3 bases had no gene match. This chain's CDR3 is CASSFWTGGNQPQHF. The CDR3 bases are TGTGCCAGCAGTTTCTGGACAGGGGGAAATCAGCCCCAGCATTTT.

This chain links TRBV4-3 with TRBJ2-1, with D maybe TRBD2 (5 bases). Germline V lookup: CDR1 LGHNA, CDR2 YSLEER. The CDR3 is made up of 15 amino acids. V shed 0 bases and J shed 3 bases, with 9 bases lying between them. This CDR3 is CASSQDRRGYNEQFF. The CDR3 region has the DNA TGCGCCAGCAGCCAAGATCGCCGGGGCTACAATGAGCAGTTCTTC.

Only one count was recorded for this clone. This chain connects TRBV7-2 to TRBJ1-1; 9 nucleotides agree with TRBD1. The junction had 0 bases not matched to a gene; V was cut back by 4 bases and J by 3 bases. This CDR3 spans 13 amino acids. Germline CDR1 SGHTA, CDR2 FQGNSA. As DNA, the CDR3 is TGTGCCAGCAGCTGGACAGGGGACACTGAAGCTTTCTTT. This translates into CASSWTGDTEAFF. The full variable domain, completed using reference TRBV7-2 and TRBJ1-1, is GAGVSQSPSNKVTEKGKDVELRCDPISGHTALYWYRQSLGQGLEFLIYFQGNSAPDKSGLPSDRFSAERTGGSVSTLTIQRTQQEDSAVYLCASSWTGDTEAFFGQGTRLTVV.

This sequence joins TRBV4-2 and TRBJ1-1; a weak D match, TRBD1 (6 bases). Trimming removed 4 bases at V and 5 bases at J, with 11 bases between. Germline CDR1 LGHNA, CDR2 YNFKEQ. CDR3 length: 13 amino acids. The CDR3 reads CASSPGDGTEAFF. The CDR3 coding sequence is TGTGCCAGCAGCCCAGGGGATGGGACTGAAGCTTTCTTT.

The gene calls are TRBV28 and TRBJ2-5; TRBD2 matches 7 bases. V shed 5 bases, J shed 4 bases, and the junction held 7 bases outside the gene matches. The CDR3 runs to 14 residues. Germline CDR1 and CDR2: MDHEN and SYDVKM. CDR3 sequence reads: CASSVLRERETQYF. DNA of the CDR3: TGTGCCAGCAGTGTCTTGCGGGAGAGAGAGACCCAGTACTTC. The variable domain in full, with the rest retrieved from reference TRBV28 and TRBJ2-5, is DVKVTQSSRYLVKRTGEKVFLECVQDMDHENMFWYRQDPGLGLRLIYFSYDVKMKEKGDIPEGYSVSREKKERFSLILESASTNQTSMYLCASSVLRERETQYFGPGTRLLVL.

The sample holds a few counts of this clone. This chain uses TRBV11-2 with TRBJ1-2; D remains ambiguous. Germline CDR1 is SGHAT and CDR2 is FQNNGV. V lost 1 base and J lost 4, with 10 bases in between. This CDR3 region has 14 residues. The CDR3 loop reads CASSLGPGSYGYTF. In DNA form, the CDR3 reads TGTGCCAGCAGCTTAGGCCCAGGTAGCTATGGCTACACCTTC.

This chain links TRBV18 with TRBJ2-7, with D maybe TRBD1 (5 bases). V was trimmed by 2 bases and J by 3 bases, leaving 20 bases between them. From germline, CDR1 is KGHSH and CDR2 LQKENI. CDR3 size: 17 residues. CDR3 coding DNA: TGTGCCAGCTCACCATCGACAGCCGGTACCGCTATCTACGAGCAGTACTTC. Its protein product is CASSPSTAGTAIYEQYF.

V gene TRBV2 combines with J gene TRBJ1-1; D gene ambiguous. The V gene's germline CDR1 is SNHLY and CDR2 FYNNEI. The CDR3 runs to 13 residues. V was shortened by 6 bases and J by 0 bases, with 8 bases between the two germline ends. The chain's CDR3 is CASRAPLNTEAFF. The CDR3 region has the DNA TGTGCCAGCAGGGCCCCCTTGAACACTGAAGCTTTCTTT. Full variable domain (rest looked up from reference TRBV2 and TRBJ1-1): EPEVTQTPSHQVTQMGQEVILRCVPISNHLYFYWYRQILGQKVEFLVSFYNNEISEKSEIFDDQFSVERPDGSNFTLKIRSTKLEDSAMYFCASRAPLNTEAFFGQGTRLTVV.

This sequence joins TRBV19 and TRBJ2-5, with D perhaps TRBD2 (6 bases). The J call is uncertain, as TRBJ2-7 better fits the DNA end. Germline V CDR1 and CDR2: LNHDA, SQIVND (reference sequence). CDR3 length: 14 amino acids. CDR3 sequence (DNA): TGTGCCAGTAGTATAACAACGGGGGTATACGAGCAGTACTTC. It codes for CASSITTGVYEQYF.

Here the CDR3 reads CASSLGGTGVWNTEAFF. Written as DNA, the CDR3 is TGTGCCAGCAGCTTGGGGGGGACAGGAGTCTGGAACACTGAAGCTTTCTTT. The V gene is TRBV5-6, the J gene TRBJ1-1; the match to TRBD1 covers 8 bases. CDR1 is SGHDT, CDR2 YYEEEE, per germline. The CDR3 consists of 17 residues. V shed 0 bases and J 1 base; nucleotides not matched to a gene: 8.

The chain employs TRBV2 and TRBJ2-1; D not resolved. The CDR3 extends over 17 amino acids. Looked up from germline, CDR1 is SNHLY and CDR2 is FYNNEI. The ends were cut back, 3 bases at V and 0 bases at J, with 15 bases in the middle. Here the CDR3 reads CASSEYSLSSSYNEQFF. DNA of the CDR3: TGTGCCAGCAGTGAGTACAGTCTCTCAAGCTCCTACAATGAGCAGTTCTTC. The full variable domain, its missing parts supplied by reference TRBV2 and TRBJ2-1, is EPEVTQTPSHQVTQMGQEVILRCVPISNHLYFYWYRQILGQKVEFLVSFYNNEISEKSEIFDDQFSVERPDGSNFTLKIRSTKLEDSAMYFCASSEYSLSSSYNEQFFGPGTRLTVL.

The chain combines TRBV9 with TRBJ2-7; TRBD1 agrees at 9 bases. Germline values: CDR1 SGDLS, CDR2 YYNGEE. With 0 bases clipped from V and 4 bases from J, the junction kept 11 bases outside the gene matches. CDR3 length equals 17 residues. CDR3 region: CASSVGPGQGIRYEQYF. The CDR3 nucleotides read TGTGCCAGCAGCGTAGGCCCGGGACAGGGAATACGTTACGAGCAGTACTTC.

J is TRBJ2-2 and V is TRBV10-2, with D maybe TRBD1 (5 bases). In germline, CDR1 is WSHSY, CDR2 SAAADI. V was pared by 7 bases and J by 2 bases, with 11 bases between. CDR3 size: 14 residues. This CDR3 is CASKRQSNTGELFF. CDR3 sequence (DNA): TGCGCCAGCAAGCGACAGAGTAACACCGGGGAGCTGTTTTTT.

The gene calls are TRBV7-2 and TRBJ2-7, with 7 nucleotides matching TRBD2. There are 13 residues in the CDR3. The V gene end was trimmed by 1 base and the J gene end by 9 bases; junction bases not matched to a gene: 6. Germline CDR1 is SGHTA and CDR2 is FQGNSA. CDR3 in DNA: TGTGCCAGCAGCTTAGAGGGGAGGGCGCCGCAGTACTTC. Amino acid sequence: CASSLEGRAPQYF.

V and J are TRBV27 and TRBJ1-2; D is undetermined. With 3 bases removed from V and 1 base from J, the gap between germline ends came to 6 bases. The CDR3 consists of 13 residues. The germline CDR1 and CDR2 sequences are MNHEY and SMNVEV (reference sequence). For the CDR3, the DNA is TGTGCCAGCAGTTTTACAGTTAACTATGGCTACACCTTC. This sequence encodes CASSFTVNYGYTF.

The CDR3 DNA reads as TGTGCCAGCAGTGCGCAGGGGGCGGGAGAGCAGTACTTC. This sequence encodes CASSAQGAGEQYF. The chain employs TRBV2 and TRBJ2-7; the match to TRBD1 covers 8 bases. In germline, CDR1 is SNHLY, CDR2 FYNNEI. V lost 4 bases to trimming and J lost 7 bases; unmatched junction nucleotides: 6. The CDR3 sequence is 13 residues long.

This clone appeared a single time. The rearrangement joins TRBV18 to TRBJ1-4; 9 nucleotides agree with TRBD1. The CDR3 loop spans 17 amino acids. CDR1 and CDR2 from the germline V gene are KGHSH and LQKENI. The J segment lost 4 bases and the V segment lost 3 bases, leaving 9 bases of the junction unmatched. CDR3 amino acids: CASSPITGTGSNEKLFF. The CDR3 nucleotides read TGTGCCAGCTCACCGATAACCGGGACAGGGAGTAATGAAAAACTGTTTTTT.

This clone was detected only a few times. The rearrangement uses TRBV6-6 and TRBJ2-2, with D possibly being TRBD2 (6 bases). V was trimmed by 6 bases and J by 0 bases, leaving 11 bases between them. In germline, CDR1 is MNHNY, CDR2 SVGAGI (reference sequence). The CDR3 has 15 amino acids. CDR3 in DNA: TGTGCCAGCAGCTGGGGCGGGGCGAACACCGGGGAGCTGTTTTTT. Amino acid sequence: CASSWGGANTGELFF.

As DNA, the CDR3 is TGTGCCGCGAGGGGGACTAGCGGGAGTAAGCAGTTCTTC. The encoded protein is CAARGTSGSKQFF. V usage is TRBV2 and J usage is TRBJ2-1; TRBD2 agrees at 14 bases. After removal of 11 bases from V and 11 bases from J, the junction contained 8 bases not matched to a gene. Looked up from germline, CDR1 is SNHLY and CDR2 is FYNNEI. The CDR3 sequence is 13 residues long.

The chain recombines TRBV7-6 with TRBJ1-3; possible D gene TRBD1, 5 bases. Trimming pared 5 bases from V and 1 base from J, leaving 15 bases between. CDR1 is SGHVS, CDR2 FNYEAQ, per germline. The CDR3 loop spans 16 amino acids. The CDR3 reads CASSKATGLSGNTIYF. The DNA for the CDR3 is TGTGCCAGCAGCAAAGCAACAGGATTATCTGGAAACACCATATATTTT.

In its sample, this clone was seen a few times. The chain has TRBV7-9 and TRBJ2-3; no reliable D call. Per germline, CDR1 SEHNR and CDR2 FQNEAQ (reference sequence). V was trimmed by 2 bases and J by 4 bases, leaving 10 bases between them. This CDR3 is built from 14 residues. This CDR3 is CASSLYYPADTQYF. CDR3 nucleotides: TGTGCCAGCAGCTTATATTATCCCGCAGATACGCAGTATTTT.

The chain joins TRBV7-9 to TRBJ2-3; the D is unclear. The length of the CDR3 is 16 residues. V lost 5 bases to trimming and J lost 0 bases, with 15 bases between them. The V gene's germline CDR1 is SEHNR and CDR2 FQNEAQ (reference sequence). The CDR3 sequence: CASSPRGLLSTDTQYF. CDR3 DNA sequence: TGTGCCAGCAGCCCGAGAGGTCTTTTAAGCACAGATACGCAGTATTTT.

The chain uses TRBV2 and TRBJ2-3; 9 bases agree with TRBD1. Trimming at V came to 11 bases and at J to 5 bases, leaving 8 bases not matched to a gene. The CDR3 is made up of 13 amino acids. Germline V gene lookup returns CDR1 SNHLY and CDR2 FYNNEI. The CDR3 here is CASGTGLGDTQYF. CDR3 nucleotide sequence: TGTGCCTCCGGGACAGGGCTGGGAGATACGCAGTATTTT.